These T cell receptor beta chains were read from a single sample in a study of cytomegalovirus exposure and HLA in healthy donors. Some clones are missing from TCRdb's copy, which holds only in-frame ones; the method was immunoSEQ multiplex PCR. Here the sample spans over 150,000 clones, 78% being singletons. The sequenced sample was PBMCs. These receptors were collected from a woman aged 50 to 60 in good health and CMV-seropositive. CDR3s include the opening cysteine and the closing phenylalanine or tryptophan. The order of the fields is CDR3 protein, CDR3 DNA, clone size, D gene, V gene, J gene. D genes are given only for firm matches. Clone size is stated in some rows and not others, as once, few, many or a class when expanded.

CASSLGGGSNQPQHF	TGTGCCAGCAGCCTCGGGGGGGGGTCCAATCAGCCCCAGCATTTT	few	NA	TRBV7-8	TRBJ1-5
CASSPLTGTNEKLFF	TGTGCCAGCTCACCCCTGACAGGGACTAATGAAAAACTGTTTTTT	NA	TRBD1	TRBV18	TRBJ1-4
CASSEAAKGATDGYTF	TGTGCCAGCAGTGAAGCGGCCAAGGGGGCGACGGATGGCTACACCTTC	NA	TRBD1	TRBV2	TRBJ1-2
CASSLRSPSTDTQYF	TGTGCCAGCAGCTTAAGGAGTCCCTCCACAGATACGCAGTATTTT	once	NA	TRBV7-9	TRBJ2-3
CASSLDLQGGNEKLFF	TGCGCCAGCAGCTTGGATTTACAGGGGGGAAATGAAAAACTGTTTTTT	NA	TRBD1	TRBV5-1	TRBJ1-4
CASSLAGGGEKLFF	TGTGCCAGCAGCTTGGCAGGGGGCGGTGAAAAACTGTTTTTT	NA	TRBD1	TRBV5-4	TRBJ1-4
CASSFGLAQETRYF	TGCGCCAGCAGCTTCGGACTAGCCCAAGAGACCCGGTACTTC	NA	TRBD2	TRBV5-1	TRBJ2-5
CASSLGRGTEAFF	TGTGCCAGCAGCCTCGGCAGGGGCACTGAAGCTTTCTTT	NA	NA	TRBV4-2	TRBJ1-1
CASSSGGFPPAETQYF	TGTGCCAGCAGCTCCGGCGGCTTCCCCCCCGCGGAGACCCAGTACTTC	NA	NA	TRBV7-2	TRBJ2-5
CASSVGGQGTETQYF	TGTGCCAGCAGCGTAGGAGGCCAGGGGACAGAGACCCAGTACTTC	NA	NA	TRBV9	TRBJ2-5
CASSENGLWAFF	TGTGCCAGCAGTGAAAACGGGTTGTGGGCTTTCTTT	few	NA	TRBV2	TRBJ1-1
CASSLGSGQFTEAFF	TGTGCCAGCAGCTTGGGCTCAGGGCAGTTCACTGAAGCTTTCTTT	NA	NA	TRBV11-1	TRBJ1-1
CASRVQRNTEAFF	TGTGCCAGCAGGGTACAAAGGAACACTGAAGCTTTCTTT	NA	NA	TRBV2	TRBJ1-1
CASSLSGGVYNEQFF	TGTGCCAGCAGCTTGTCCGGGGGGGTCTACAATGAGCAGTTCTTC	NA	TRBD2	TRBV11-3	TRBJ2-1
CASSLGLEQYF	TGTGCCAGCAGCTTAGGGCTCGAGCAGTACTTC	NA	NA	TRBV7-2	TRBJ2-7
CASIKPVRRSSTDTQYF	TGTGCCAGCATCAAGCCTGTGCGTAGATCTAGCACAGATACGCAGTATTTT	NA	NA	TRBV2	TRBJ2-3
CASSEQGSAYGYTF	TGTGCCAGCAGTGAACAAGGAAGCGCATATGGCTACACCTTC	NA	NA	TRBV2	TRBJ1-2
CASSQELVSYNEQFF	TGCGCCAGCAGCCAAGAACTAGTCTCCTACAATGAGCAGTTCTTC	NA	NA	TRBV4-3	TRBJ2-1
CASSWGTGGTEAFF	TGCGCCAGCAGCTGGGGGACGGGGGGAACTGAAGCTTTCTTT	NA	NA	TRBV5-1	TRBJ1-1
CASKPRPGEKLFF	TGTGCCAGCAAGCCTCGTCCGGGTGAAAAACTGTTTTTT	NA	NA	TRBV5-5	TRBJ1-4
CASSPGGATNEKLFF	TGTGCCAGCAGCCCTGGGGGGGCAACTAATGAAAAACTGTTTTTT	NA	NA	TRBV5-4	TRBJ1-4
CASSLEGSGRAKYF	TGCGCCAGCAGCTTGGAAGGTAGCGGGAGGGCCAAATACTTC	NA	TRBD2	TRBV5-1	TRBJ2-7
CASSSRLAGVEQFF	TGTGCCAGCAGCTCAAGACTAGCGGGAGTTGAGCAGTTCTTC	NA	TRBD2	TRBV11-2	TRBJ2-1
CASSAHGTGGGFYGYTF	TGTGCCAGCAGTGCCCACGGGACAGGGGGCGGCTTTTATGGCTACACCTTC	NA	TRBD1	TRBV28	TRBJ1-2
CASSSLNQPQHF	TGTGCCAGCAGCTCCCTTAATCAGCCCCAGCATTTT	NA	NA	TRBV7-9	TRBJ1-5
CASSLRYGANTEAFF	TGTGCCAGCAGCCTGAGATATGGAGCTAACACTGAAGCTTTCTTT	NA	NA	TRBV28	TRBJ1-1
CASGRGPQHF	TGTGCCAGCGGAAGGGGGCCCCAGCATTTT	NA	NA	TRBV28	TRBJ1-5
CASGSSGTNQPQHF	TGTGCCAGCGGCTCCTCAGGGACTAATCAGCCCCAGCATTTT	NA	NA	TRBV7-9	TRBJ1-5
CASSFARSALHF	TGTGCCAGCAGCTTCGCACGTTCGGCCCTCCACTTT	NA	NA	TRBV5-8	TRBJ1-6
CASSFQTLTSGRVKEQYF	TGTGCCAGCAGCTTCCAAACCCTGACTAGCGGGAGGGTGAAAGAGCAGTACTTC	NA	TRBD2	TRBV7-2	TRBJ2-7
CASSEQATYEQYF	TGTGCCAGCAGTGAACAGGCTACCTACGAGCAGTACTTC	NA	NA	TRBV2	TRBJ2-7
CASSMSISSGANVLTF	TGTGCCAGCAGCATGTCGATTAGCTCTGGGGCCAACGTCCTGACTTTC	NA	NA	TRBV7-6	TRBJ2-6
CASSLETAGYTF	TGTGCCAGCAGCTTAGAGACAGCTGGCTACACCTTC	NA	NA	TRBV7-9	TRBJ1-2
CASGRGNYGYTF	TGTGCCAGCGGACGGGGAAACTATGGCTACACCTTC	NA	NA	TRBV2	TRBJ1-2
CASKGSLLSYEQYF	TGTGCCAGCAAGGGGTCGCTCCTCTCCTACGAGCAGTACTTC	NA	NA	TRBV7-2	TRBJ2-7
CASSLGTGSNTQYF	TGTGCCAGCAGCTTAGGGACAGGGTCAAATACGCAGTATTTT	NA	TRBD1	TRBV7-8	TRBJ2-3
CASSPPGGTDEQFF	TGTGCCAGCAGCCCTCCGGGGGGGACAGATGAGCAGTTCTTC	NA	NA	TRBV9	TRBJ2-1
CASSLEGRRGLEQFF	TGTGCCAGCAGCTTAGAAGGTAGAAGGGGACTTGAGCAGTTCTTC	NA	NA	TRBV11-3	TRBJ2-1
CASSRGSATNEKLFF	TGTGCCAGCAGCCGCGGGAGTGCAACTAATGAAAAACTGTTTTTT	NA	NA	TRBV7-2	TRBJ1-4
CASRTSGTYNEQFF	TGTGCCAGCAGGACTAGCGGGACCTACAATGAGCAGTTCTTC	NA	TRBD2	TRBV6-1	TRBJ2-1
CSVGGGTEAFF	TGCAGCGTTGGGGGGGGGACTGAAGCTTTCTTT	few	NA	TRBV29-1	TRBJ1-1
CASSTDRLAEAFF	TGTGCCAGCTCAACCGACAGGTTGGCTGAAGCTTTCTTT	few	NA	TRBV18	TRBJ1-1
CASSIATEDPYEQYF	TGTGCCAGTAGTATAGCGACGGAGGACCCCTACGAGCAGTACTTC	NA	NA	TRBV19	TRBJ2-7
CASSHPRLAGSTDTQYF	TGCGCCAGCAGCCACCCCCGACTAGCGGGGAGCACAGATACGCAGTATTTT	NA	TRBD2	TRBV4-1	TRBJ2-3